These T cell receptor beta chains were read from a single sample in a study of vaccination and CD4 T cells after COVID-19. TCRdb re-derived calls from the PCR reads in MiXCR, one entry per CDR3 protein. The profile covers 2,800 or so distinct CDR3 sequences, with 25% to 30% appearing a single time and around two fifths taken by the ten largest. For these receptors, no antigen is known. The sequenced sample was CD4+ T cells from blood, cultured in vitro. The receptors were sampled from a human donor in good health. Each CDR3 is given with its conserved first and last residue. The D gene is left open where the match is weak.

J gene | D gene | V gene | CDR3 protein
TRBJ2-6 | . | TRBV6-4 | CASSPGSAGANVLTF
TRBJ2-2 | . | TRBV20-1 | CSAQGGGADTGELFF
TRBJ2-3 | . | TRBV25-1 | CASRGRGTDTQYF
TRBJ2-3 | TRBD2 | TRBV7-6 | CASSPVGTSGGTDTQYF
TRBJ2-5 | . | TRBV10-1 | CASSIPQETQYF
TRBJ1-4 | TRBD1 | TRBV24-1 | CATSDPKRQGGDEKLFF
TRBJ1-1 | . | TRBV4-1 | CASSQAGSDGTEAFF
TRBJ1-2 | TRBD1 | TRBV10-3 | CAISPGPTGAGWGYTF
TRBJ1-2 | TRBD1 | TRBV19 | CASERDRGSYYGYTF
TRBJ2-7 | . | TRBV28 | CASSLWPSGYEQYF
TRBJ2-5 | TRBD1 | TRBV2 | CASRPGTGEETQYF
TRBJ2-1 | TRBD2 | TRBV19 | CASTSLSLAGTNEQFF
TRBJ1-4 | TRBD1 | TRBV20-1 | CSATLSGTGFVRANEKLFF
TRBJ2-1 | TRBD2 | TRBV20-1 | CSARLKAGGVNEQFF
TRBJ1-5 | TRBD1 | TRBV30 | CAWPPALTGDNQPQHF
TRBJ1-6 | . | TRBV5-8 | CASSLNRDSPLHF
TRBJ1-1 | TRBD1 | TRBV18 | CASFTTGWDTEAFF
TRBJ1-6 | . | TRBV7-2 | CASSLVEGSPLHF
TRBJ1-6 | . | TRBV30 | CAWSRDRSNNSPLHF
TRBJ1-3 | . | TRBV5-1 | CASSGGNTIYF
TRBJ2-5 | . | TRBV21-1 | CASSISGDEETQYF
TRBJ2-5 | . | TRBV11-2 | CASSLDPASGTQYF
TRBJ1-1 | . | TRBV18 | CASSQRNLEAFF
TRBJ1-5 | TRBD1 | TRBV19 | CATHGQGTYSNQPQHF
TRBJ1-2 | TRBD1 | TRBV20-1 | CSAVGQTDKPYGYTF
TRBJ2-3 | TRBD1 | TRBV18 | CASSPPETGGTDTQYF
TRBJ2-1 | TRBD2 | TRBV7-8 | CASSYRLAGGGESYNEQFF
TRBJ1-2 | . | TRBV7-9 | CASSPTRTYYGYTF